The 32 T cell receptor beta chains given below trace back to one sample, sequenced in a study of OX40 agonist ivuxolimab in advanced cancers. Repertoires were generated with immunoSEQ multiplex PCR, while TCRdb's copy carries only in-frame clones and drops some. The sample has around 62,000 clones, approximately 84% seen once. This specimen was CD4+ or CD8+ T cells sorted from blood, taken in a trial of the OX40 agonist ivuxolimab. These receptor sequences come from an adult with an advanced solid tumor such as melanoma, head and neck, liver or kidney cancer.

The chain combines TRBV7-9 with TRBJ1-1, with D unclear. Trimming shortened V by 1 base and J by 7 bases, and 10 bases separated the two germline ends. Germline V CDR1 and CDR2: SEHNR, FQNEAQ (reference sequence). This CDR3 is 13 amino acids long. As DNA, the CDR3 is TGTGCCAGCAGCTTAGATGCTGGCCTTGAAGCTTTCTTT. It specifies CASSLDAGLEAFF. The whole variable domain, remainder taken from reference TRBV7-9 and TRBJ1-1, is DTGVSQNPRHKITKRGQNVTFRCDPISEHNRLYWYRQTLGQGPEFLTYFQNEAQLEKSRLLSDRFSAERPKGSFSTLEIQRTEQGDSAMYLCASSLDAGLEAFFGQGTRLTVV.

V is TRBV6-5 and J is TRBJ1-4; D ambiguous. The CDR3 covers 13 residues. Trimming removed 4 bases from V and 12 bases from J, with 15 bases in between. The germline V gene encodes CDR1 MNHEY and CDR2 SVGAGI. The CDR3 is CASSFGPSQELFF. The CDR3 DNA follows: TGTGCCAGCAGTTTTGGACCGTCCCAGGAACTGTTTTTT.

The CDR3 is CASSFNRRKTSSYEQYF. The CDR3 DNA sequence: TGTGCCAGCAGCTTCAATAGGCGCAAGACGAGCTCCTACGAGCAGTACTTC. The chain links TRBV5-6 to TRBJ2-7; D gene uncertain. Germline V gives CDR1 SGHDT, CDR2 YYEEEE. V lost 2 bases, J lost 0 bases, and 18 bases lay in between. The CDR3 is made up of 17 amino acids. Together with reference TRBV5-6 and TRBJ2-7, the CDR3 gives the full variable domain: DAGVTQSPTHLIKTRGQQVTLRCSPKSGHDTVSWYQQALGQGPQFIFQYYEEEERQRGNFPDRFSGHQFPNYSSELNVNALLLGDSALYLCASSFNRRKTSSYEQYFGPGTRLTVT.

In DNA form, the CDR3 reads TGTGCCAGCAGGACAGGGGATTCACCCCTCCACTTT. Its translation: CASRTGDSPLHF. V and J are TRBV6-1 and TRBJ1-6; 8 positions agree with TRBD1. The CDR3 covers 12 residues. With 6 bases clipped from V and 8 bases from J, the junction kept 0 bases outside the gene matches. Germline V CDR1 and CDR2: MNHNS, SASEGT.

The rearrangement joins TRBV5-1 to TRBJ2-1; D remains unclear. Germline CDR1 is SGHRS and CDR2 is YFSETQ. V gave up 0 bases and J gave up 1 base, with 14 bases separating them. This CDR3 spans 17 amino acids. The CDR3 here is CASSLGLQPRSYNEQFF. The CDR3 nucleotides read TGCGCCAGCAGCTTGGGGCTGCAACCCCGATCCTACAATGAGCAGTTCTTC.

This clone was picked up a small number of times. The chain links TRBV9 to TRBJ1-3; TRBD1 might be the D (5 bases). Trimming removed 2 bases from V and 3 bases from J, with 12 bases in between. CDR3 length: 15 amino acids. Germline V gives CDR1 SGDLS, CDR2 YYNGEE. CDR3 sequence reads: CASSVGGIGGNTIYF. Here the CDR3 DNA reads TGTGCCAGCAGCGTCGGGGGTATAGGTGGAAACACCATATATTTT. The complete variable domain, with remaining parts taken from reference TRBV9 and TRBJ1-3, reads DSGVTQTPKHLITATGQRVTLRCSPRSGDLSVYWYQQSLDQGLQFLIQYYNGEERAKGNILERFSAQQFPDLHSELNLSSLELGDSALYFCASSVGGIGGNTIYFGEGSWLTVV.

DNA for the CDR3: TGTGCCAGCAGAGGTGTTGGTCGAGGGGGCCGTCACATTCAGTACTTC. It is translated as CASRGVGRGGRHIQYF. The chain has TRBV7-9 and TRBJ2-4; 7 nucleotides line up with TRBD1. Trimming removed 6 bases from V and 8 bases from J; junction bases left unmatched: 16. The CDR3 totals 16 residues. Germline values: CDR1 SEHNR, CDR2 FQNEAQ (reference sequence).

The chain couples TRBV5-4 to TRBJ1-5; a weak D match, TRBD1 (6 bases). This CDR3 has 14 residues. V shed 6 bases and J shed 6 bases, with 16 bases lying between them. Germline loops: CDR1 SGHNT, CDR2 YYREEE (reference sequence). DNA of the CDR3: TGTGCCAGCACCGGGGGGGGCTTTAGTCAGCCCCAGCATTTT. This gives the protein CASTGGGFSQPQHF.

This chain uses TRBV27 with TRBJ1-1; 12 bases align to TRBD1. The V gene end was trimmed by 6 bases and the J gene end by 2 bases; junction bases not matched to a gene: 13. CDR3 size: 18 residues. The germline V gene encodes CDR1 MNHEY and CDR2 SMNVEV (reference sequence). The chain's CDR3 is CASRGTGTGGFINTEAFF. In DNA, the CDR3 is TGTGCCAGCAGGGGGACCGGGACAGGGGGCTTTATAAACACTGAAGCTTTCTTT.

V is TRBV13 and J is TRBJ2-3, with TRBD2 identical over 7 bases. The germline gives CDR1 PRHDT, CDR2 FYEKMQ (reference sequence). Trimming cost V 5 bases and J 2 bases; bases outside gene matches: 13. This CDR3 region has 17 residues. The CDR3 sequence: CASSTRGRGELTDTQYF. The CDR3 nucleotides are TGTGCCAGCAGCACAAGGGGACGGGGGGAACTCACAGATACGCAGTATTTT.

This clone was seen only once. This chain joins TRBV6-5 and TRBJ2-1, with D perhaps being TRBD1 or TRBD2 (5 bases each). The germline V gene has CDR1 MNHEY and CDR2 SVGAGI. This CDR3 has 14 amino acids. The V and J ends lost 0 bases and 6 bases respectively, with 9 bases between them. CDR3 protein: CASSYSRGPNEQFF. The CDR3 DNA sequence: TGTGCCAGCAGTTACTCCCGGGGCCCCAATGAGCAGTTCTTC.

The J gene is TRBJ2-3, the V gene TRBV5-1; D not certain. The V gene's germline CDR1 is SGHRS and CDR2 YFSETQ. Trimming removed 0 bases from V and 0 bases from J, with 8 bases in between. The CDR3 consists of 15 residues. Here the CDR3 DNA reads TGCGCCAGCAGCTTGGCCCTGGCTAGCACAGATACGCAGTATTTT. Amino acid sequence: CASSLALASTDTQYF. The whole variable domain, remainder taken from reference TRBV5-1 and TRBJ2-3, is KAGVTQTPRYLIKTRGQQVTLSCSPISGHRSVSWYQQTPGQGLQFLFEYFSETQRNKGNFPGRFSGRQFSNSRSEMNVSTLELGDSALYLCASSLALASTDTQYFGPGTRLTVL.

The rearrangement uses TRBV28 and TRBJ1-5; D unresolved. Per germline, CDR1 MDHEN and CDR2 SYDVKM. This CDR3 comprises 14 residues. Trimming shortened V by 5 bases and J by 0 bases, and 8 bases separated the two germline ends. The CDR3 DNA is TGTGCCAGCAGTGACGGCAATAGCAATCAGCCCCAGCATTTT. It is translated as CASSDGNSNQPQHF.

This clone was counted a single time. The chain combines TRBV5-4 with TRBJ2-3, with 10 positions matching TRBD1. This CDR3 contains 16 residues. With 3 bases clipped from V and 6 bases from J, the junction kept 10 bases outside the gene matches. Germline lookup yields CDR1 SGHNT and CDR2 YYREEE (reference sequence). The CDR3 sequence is CASSSPAGQGKDTQYF. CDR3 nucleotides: TGTGCCAGCAGCTCGCCGGCGGGACAGGGGAAGGATACGCAGTATTTT.

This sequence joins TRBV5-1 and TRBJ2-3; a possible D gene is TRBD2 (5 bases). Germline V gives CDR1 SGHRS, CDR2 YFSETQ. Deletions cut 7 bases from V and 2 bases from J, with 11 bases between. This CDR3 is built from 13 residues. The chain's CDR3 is CASRGMYTDTQYF. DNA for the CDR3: TGCGCCAGCCGAGGGATGTACACAGATACGCAGTATTTT.

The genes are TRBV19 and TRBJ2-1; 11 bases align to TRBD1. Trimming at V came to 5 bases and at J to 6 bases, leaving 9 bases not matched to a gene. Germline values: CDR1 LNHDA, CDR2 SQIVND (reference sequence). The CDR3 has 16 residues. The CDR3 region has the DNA TGTGCCAGTAGTTTAGGCGGACAGGGGGCCATCAATGAGCAGTTCTTC. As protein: CASSLGGQGAINEQFF.

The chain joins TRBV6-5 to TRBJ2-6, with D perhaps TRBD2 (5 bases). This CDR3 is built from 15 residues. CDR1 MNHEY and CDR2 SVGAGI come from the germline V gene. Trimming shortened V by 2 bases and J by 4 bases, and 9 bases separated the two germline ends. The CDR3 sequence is CASSYEGRGANVLTF. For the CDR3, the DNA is TGTGCCAGCAGTTACGAAGGGAGAGGGGCCAACGTCCTGACTTTC.

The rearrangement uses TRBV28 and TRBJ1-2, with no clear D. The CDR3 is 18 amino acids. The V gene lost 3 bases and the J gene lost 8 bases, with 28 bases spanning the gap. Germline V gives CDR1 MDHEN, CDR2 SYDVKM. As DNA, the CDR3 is TGTGCCAGCAGTTTGATCTTCTCCCCGGTACGGCCGCTTTTGGGCTACACCTTC. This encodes CASSLIFSPVRPLLGYTF.

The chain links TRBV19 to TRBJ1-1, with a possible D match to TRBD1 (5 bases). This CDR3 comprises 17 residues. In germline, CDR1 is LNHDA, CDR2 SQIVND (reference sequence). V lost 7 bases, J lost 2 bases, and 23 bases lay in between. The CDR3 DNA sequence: TGTGCCAGTATAAAAAGGCCCCCGGGACTGCTAAACACTGAAGCTTTCTTT. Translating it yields CASIKRPPGLLNTEAFF.

The CDR3 reads CASSFRPLDSNEQFF. CDR3 DNA sequence: TGTGCCAGCAGTTTTAGGCCCCTCGATTCCAATGAGCAGTTCTTC. This sequence joins TRBV6-6 and TRBJ2-1; no clear D gene. Germline CDR1 MNHNY, CDR2 SVGAGI (reference sequence). This CDR3 contains 15 residues. The V end lost 4 bases, the J end lost 6 bases, and 16 bases lay between the germline ends.

CDR3 in amino acids: CASTGTGANYGYTF. The CDR3 DNA follows: TGTGCCAGCACGGGGACAGGAGCTAACTATGGCTACACCTTC. V is TRBV2 and J is TRBJ1-2; TRBD1 agrees at 8 bases. The junction had 4 bases not matched to a gene; V was cut back by 7 bases and J by 0 bases. CDR3 length: 14 residues. In germline, CDR1 is SNHLY, CDR2 FYNNEI.

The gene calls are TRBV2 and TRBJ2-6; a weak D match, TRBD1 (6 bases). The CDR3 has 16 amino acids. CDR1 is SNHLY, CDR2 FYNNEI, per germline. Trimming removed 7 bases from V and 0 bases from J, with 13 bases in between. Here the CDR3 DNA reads TGTGCCAGCACCCGGGACATGTCCTCTGGGGCCAACGTCCTGACTTTC. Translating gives CASTRDMSSGANVLTF.

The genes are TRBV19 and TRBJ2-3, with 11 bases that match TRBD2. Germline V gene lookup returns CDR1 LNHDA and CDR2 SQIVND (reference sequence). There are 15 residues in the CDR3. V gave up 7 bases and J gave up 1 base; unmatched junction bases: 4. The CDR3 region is CASTTSGGGTDTQYF. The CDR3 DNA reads TGTGCCAGTACCACTAGCGGGGGTGGCACAGATACGCAGTATTTT.

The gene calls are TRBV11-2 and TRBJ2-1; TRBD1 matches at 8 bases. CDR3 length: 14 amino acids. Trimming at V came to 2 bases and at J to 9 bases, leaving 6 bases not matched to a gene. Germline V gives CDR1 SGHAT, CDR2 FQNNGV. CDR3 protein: CASSLRQGLGEQFF. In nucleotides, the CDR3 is TGTGCCAGCAGCTTAAGACAGGGGTTGGGTGAGCAGTTCTTC.

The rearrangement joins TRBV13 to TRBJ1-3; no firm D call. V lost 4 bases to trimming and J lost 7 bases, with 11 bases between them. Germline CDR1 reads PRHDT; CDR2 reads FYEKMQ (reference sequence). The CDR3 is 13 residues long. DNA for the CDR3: TGTGCCAGCAGCTCCGGGTTTAGGAACACCATATATTTT. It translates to CASSSGFRNTIYF.

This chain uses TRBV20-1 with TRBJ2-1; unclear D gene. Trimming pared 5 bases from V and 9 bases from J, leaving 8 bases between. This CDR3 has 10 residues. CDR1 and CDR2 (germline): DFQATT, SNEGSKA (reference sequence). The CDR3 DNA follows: TGCAGTGCTGGAGTCAGTGAGCAGTTCTTC. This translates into CSAGVSEQFF.

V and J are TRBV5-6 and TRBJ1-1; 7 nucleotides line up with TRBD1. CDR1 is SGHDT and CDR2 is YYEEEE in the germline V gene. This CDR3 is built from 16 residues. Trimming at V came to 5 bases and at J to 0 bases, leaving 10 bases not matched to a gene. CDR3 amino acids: CASSPRGVAMNTEAFF. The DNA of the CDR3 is TGTGCCAGCAGTCCCAGGGGGGTAGCCATGAACACTGAAGCTTTCTTT.

CDR3 coding DNA: TGCGCCAGCAGCCCTACCCCCGGGACACCAATTCATGGCTACACCTTC. It is translated as CASSPTPGTPIHGYTF. The chain couples TRBV5-1 to TRBJ1-2, with D perhaps TRBD1 (6 bases). The ends were cut back, 4 bases at V and 6 bases at J, with 22 bases in the middle. Germline V CDR1 and CDR2: SGHRS, YFSETQ. This CDR3 is 16 amino acids long.

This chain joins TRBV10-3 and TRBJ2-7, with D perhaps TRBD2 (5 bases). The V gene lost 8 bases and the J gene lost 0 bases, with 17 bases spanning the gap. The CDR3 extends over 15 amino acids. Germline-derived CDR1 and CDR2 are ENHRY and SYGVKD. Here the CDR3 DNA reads TGTGCCATCGGAGGCCCGGCACCGAGCTCCTACGAGCAGTACTTC. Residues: CAIGGPAPSSYEQYF.

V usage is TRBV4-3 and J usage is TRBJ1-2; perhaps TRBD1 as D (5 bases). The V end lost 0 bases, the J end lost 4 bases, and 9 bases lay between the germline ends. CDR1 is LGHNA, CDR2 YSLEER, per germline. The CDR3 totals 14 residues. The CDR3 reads CASSQDGGSYGYTF. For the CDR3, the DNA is TGCGCCAGCAGCCAAGATGGGGGGTCCTATGGCTACACCTTC.

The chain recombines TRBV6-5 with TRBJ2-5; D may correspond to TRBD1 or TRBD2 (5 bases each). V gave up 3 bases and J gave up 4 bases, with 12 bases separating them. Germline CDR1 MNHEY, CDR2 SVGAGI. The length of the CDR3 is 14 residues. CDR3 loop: CASSYSFGAETQYF. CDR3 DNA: TGTGCCAGCAGTTATTCGTTCGGGGCAGAGACCCAGTACTTC.

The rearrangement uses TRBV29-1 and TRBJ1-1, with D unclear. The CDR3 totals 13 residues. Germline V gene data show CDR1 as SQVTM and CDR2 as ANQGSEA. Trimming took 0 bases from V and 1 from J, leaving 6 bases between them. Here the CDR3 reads CSVEDSPNTEAFF. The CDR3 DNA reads TGCAGCGTTGAAGATAGCCCGAACACTGAAGCTTTCTTT.